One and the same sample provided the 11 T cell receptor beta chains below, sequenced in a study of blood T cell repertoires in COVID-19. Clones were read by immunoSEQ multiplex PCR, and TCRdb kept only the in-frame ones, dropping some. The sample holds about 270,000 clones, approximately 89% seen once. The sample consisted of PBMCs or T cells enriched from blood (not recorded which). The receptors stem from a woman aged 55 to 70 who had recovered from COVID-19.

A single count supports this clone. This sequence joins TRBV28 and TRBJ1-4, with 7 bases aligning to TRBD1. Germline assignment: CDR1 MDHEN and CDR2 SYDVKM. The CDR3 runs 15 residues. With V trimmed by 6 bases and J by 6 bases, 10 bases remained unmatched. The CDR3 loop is CASSPMTGPYEKLFF. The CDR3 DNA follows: TGTGCCAGCAGCCCTATGACAGGGCCGTATGAAAAACTGTTTTTT.

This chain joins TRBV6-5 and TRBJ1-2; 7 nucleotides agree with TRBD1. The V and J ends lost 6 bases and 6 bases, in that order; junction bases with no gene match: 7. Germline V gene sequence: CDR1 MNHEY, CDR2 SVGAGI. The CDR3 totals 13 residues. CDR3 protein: CASREGAVHGYTF. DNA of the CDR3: TGTGCCAGCAGAGAGGGGGCTGTGCATGGCTACACCTTC.

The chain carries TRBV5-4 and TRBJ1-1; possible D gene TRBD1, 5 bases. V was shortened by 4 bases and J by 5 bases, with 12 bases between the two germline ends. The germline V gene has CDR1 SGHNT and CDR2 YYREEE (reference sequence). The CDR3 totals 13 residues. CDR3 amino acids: CASSSVSGTEAFF. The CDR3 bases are TGTGCCAGCAGCAGCGTGTCAGGGACTGAAGCTTTCTTT.

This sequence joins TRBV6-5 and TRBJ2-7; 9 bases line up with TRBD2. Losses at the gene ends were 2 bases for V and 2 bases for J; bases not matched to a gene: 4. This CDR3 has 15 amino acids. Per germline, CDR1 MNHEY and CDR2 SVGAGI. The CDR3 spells CASSYGASGTYEQYF. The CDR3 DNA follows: TGTGCCAGCAGTTACGGCGCTAGCGGGACCTACGAGCAGTACTTC.

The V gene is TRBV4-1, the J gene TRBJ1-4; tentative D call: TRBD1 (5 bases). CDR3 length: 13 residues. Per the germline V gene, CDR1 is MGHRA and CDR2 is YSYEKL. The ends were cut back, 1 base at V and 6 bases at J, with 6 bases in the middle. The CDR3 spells CASSQGTYEKLFF. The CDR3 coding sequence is TGCGCCAGCAGCCAAGGGACATATGAAAAACTGTTTTTT.

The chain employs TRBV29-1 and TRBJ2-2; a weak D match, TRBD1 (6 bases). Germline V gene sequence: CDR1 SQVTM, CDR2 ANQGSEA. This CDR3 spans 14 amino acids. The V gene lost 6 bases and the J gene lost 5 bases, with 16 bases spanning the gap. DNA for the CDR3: TGCAGCGTCCTCAGGGGCACGGGGACCGGGGAGCTGTTTTTT. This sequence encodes CSVLRGTGTGELFF.

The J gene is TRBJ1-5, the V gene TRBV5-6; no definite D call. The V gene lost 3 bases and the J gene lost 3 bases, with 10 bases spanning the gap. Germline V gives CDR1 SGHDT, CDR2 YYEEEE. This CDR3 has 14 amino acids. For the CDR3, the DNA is TGTGCCAGCAGCTCTAGGCGCCTCAATCAGCCCCAGCATTTT. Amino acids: CASSSRRLNQPQHF. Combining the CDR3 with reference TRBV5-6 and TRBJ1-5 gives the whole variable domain DAGVTQSPTHLIKTRGQQVTLRCSPKSGHDTVSWYQQALGQGPQFIFQYYEEEERQRGNFPDRFSGHQFPNYSSELNVNALLLGDSALYLCASSSRRLNQPQHFGDGTRLSIL.

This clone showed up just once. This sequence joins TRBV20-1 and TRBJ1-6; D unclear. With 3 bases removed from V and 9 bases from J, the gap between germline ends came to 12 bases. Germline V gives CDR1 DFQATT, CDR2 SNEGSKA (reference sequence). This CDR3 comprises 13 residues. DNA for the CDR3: TGCAGTGCTAGTTTGGGGAGGAGTTCACCCCTCCACTTT. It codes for CSASLGRSSPLHF.

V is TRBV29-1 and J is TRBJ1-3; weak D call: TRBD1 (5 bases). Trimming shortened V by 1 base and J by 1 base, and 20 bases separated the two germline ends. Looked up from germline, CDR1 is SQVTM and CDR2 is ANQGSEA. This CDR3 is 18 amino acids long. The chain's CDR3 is CSVEGTNDRQGSGNTIYF. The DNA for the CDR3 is TGCAGCGTTGAAGGCACGAATGATAGGCAGGGTTCTGGAAACACCATATATTTT.

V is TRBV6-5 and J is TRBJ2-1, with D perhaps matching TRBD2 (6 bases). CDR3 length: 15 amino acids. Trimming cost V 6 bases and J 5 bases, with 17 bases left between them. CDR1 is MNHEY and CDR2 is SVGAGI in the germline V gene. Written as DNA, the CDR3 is TGTGCCAGCAGCGGAGGGCTAGCCAGTCACAATGAGCAGTTCTTC. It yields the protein CASSGGLASHNEQFF.

CDR3 DNA sequence: TGCGCCAGCAGCCAAGGGGGTGGGACAGGGGGTGAAAAACTGTTTTTT. Translated: CASSQGGGTGGEKLFF. The chain links TRBV4-1 to TRBJ1-4; 11 bases align to TRBD1. The germline V gene has CDR1 MGHRA and CDR2 YSYEKL. The CDR3 length is 16 residues. J was trimmed by 7 bases and V by 1 base; bases with no gene match: 5.